This TCR beta chain was sequenced in a study of beta chain features in type 1 diabetes. Expressed TCRB transcripts were sequenced because the entire RNA isolate underwent reverse transcription. Sequencing was performed with immunoSEQ multiplex PCR; in TCRdb, only in-frame clones are kept and a portion is missing. The sample carries 200,000 to 250,000 clones, around 14% recorded once. Overall study findings and caveats: In all four CD4+ subsets, TCRB CDR3 length was significantly, moderately reduced in type 1 diabetes.

This clone was seen more than once but under ten times. Its antigen remains unidentified. Germline V lookup: CDR1 SNHLY, CDR2 FYNNEI. CDR3 length equals 15 residues. With 3 bases clipped from V and 1 base from J, the junction kept 2 bases outside the gene matches. The clonotype originates from a man younger than 45 with type 1 diabetes. V is TRBV2 and J is TRBJ2-2, with 7 bases that match TRBD2. Source material: naive CD4+ T cells from blood. The CDR3 bases are TGTGCCAGCAGTGACAGCGGGATGAACACCGGGGAGCTGTTTTTT. This encodes CASSDSGMNTGELFF.